Here is one T cell receptor beta chain with its context. CDR1 SNHLY and CDR2 FYNNEI come from the germline V gene. This CDR3 comprises 15 residues. Trimming took 5 bases from V and 0 from J; bases not matched to a gene: 2. Donors were grouped by their self-reported clinical history. Cohort 3 donors counted as recovered after two negative PCRs, clearance, or resolved symptoms. The data are from a study of blood T cell repertoires in COVID-19. Study-wide context: PBMCs, B-cell-depleted T cells, or T cells were the source of the cDNA or gDNA that made up the material.

Sequencing was performed with immunoSEQ multiplex PCR; in TCRdb, only in-frame clones are kept and a portion is missing. The sample carries a few hundred thousand clones, more than 70% recorded once. The chain links TRBV2 to TRBJ2-3; 10 bases are shared with TRBD1. The receptor was isolated from a man aged 25 to 40 who had recovered from COVID-19. Specimen: PBMCs or T cells enriched from blood (not recorded which). CDR3 DNA sequence: TGTGCCAGCAGTAGACAGGGGGCAAGCACAGATACGCAGTATTTT. Protein: CASSRQGASTDTQYF.